These T cell receptor beta chains were read from a single sample in a study of T cells in Graves' hyperthyroidism and ophthalmopathy. MiXCR, applied by TCRdb to the multiplex PCR reads, yields one record per CDR3 protein. The sample consists of hundreds of thousands of distinct CDR3 sequences, about 16% of them appearing once. Sequencing was performed on blood. The receptors shown here come from a woman aged 25 to 39 with Graves' hyperthyroidism. CDR3s leave out the opening cysteine and the closing phenylalanine or tryptophan.

j_call v_call cdr3_aa
TRBJ1-3 TRBV6-5 ASSYWGSRRDTIY
TRBJ2-1 TRBV20-1 SANDHGRAFHNEQF
TRBJ1-5 TRBV12-3/TRBV12-4 ASSATQGSNQPQH
TRBJ1-5 TRBV30 AWNKNRGSNQPQH
TRBJ1-4 TRBV28 ASRKNEKLF
TRBJ1-3 TRBV29-1 SAGGNTIY
TRBJ2-5 TRBV11-2 ASSLALRQAQETQY
TRBJ2-5 TRBV9 ASSPRDWGQETQY
TRBJ2-7 TRBV28 ASSPVKWTGMYEQY
TRBJ1-2 TRBV28 ASSTGQAHYGYT
TRBJ2-3 TRBV2 ASSQVGENTDTQY
TRBJ2-2 TRBV30 AWSVRLEGGELF
TRBJ2-1 TRBV3-1 ASSQGVGSGAYNEQF
TRBJ1-5 TRBV10-2 ASSPEGRSNQPQH
TRBJ2-5 TRBV30 AISEAGGYQETQY
TRBJ2-1 TRBV7-9 ASSSWARQGSEQF
TRBJ1-2 TRBV6-1 ASSQAAGQGYGYT
TRBJ2-3 TRBV19 ASSLTGTGIGLGTQY
TRBJ1-1 TRBV20-1 SAEGARTGPNTEAF
TRBJ2-7 TRBV7-6 ASSLTAGGPRYEQY
TRBJ1-1 TRBV5-1 ASSSGLQNTEAF
TRBJ1-2 TRBV13 ASSLAGLYGYT
TRBJ1-2 TRBV20-1 SPIPQGFYGYT
TRBJ2-1 TRBV4-1 ASSQGWGARDEQF
TRBJ1-4 TRBV6-1 ASSKDLPPGKLF
TRBJ2-3 TRBV24-1 ATSANDNTDTQY
TRBJ1-5 TRBV2 ASSVGVGGQPQH
TRBJ1-2 TRBV28 ASSTLGAFLRGYT
TRBJ2-1 TRBV7-9 ASSNRKGGNEQF
TRBJ1-3 TRBV6-1 ASRPTGQGNTIY
TRBJ2-1 TRBV6-6 ASSYDGYNEQF
TRBJ1-5 TRBV19 ASSIFAFAGEPNQPQH
TRBJ2-2 TRBV19 ASSIDGISTGELF
TRBJ2-7 TRBV4-3 ASSQGRDYKLYEQY
TRBJ1-4 TRBV28 ASSTSGQMRKLF
TRBJ2-7 TRBV7-2 ASSLGGGGYEQY
TRBJ1-2 TRBV7-2 ASRKMGGQGARDGYT
TRBJ2-7 TRBV15 ATSRVLAGGRTYEQY
TRBJ2-7 TRBV7-2 ASSLVPGLAVSYEQY
TRBJ2-5 TRBV20-1 SARSRGLAGPRFETQY
TRBJ2-2 TRBV28 ASSLAGRSGELF
TRBJ2-7 TRBV10-3 AISEESGFTYEQY
TRBJ2-7 TRBV28 ASSYALSGRAFYYEQY
TRBJ2-7 TRBV9 ASSVGPGYEQY
TRBJ2-3 TRBV28 ASTSLAGGPMRTDTQY
TRBJ1-6 TRBV6-1 ASSESRVSNSPLH
TRBJ1-2 TRBV15 ATSRLAEANYGYT